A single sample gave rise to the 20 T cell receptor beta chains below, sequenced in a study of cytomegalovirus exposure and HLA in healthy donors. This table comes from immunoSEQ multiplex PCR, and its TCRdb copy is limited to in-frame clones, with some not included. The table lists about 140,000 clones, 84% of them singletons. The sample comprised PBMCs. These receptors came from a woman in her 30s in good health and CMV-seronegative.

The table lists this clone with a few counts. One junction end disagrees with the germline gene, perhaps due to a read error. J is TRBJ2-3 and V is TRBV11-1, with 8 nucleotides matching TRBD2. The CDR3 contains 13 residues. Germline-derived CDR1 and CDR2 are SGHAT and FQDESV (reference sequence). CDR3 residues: CASSLAGVYTQYF. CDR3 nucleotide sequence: TGTGCCAGCAGCCTAGCGGGCGTCTATACGCAGTATTTT.

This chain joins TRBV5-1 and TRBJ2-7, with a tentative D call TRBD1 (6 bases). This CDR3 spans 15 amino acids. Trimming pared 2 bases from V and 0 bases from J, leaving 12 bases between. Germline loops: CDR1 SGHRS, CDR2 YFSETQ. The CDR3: CASSFDRLNSYEQYF. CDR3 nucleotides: TGCGCCAGCAGCTTCGACAGGTTAAACTCCTACGAGCAGTACTTC.

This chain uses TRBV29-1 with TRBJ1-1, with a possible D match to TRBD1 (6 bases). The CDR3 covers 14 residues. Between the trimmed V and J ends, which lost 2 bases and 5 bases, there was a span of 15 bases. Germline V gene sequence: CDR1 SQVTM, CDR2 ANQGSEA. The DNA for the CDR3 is TGCAGCGTTGAAACGGTGGGGGGGCGGACTGAAGCTTTCTTT. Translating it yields CSVETVGGRTEAFF.

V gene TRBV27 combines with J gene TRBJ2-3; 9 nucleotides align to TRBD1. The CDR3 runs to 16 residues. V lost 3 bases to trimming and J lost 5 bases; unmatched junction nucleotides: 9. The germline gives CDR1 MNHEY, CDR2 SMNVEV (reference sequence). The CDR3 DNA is TGTGCCAGCAGTTTCTCTCCTGGGACAGGGATAGATACGCAGTATTTT. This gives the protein CASSFSPGTGIDTQYF.

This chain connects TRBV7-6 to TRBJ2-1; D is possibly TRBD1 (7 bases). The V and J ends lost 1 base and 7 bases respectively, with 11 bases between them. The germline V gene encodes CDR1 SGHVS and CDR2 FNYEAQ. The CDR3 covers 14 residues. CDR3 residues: CASSLGAGGNEQFF. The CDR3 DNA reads TGTGCCAGCAGCTTAGGGGCAGGGGGGAATGAGCAGTTCTTC.

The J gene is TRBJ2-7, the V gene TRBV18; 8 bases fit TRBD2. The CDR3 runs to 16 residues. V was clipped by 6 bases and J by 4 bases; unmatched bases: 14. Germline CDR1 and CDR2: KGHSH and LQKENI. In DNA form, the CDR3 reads TGTGCCAGCTCCTCCCCCTTTGCGGGGGGCTCGTACGAGCAGTACTTC. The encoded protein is CASSSPFAGGSYEQYF.

In DNA, the CDR3 is TGTGCCAGCAGTACCTCCCGGACAGGGTTTACGAACGAGCAGTACTTC. Encoded protein: CASSTSRTGFTNEQYF. The chain has TRBV2 and TRBJ2-7, with 8 bases fitting TRBD1. Germline values: CDR1 SNHLY, CDR2 FYNNEI. Unmatched junction bases numbered 14, after V lost 5 bases and J lost 5 bases. The CDR3 spans 16 residues.

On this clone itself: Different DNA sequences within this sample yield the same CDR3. The CDR3 protein is CASSSGQGHGYTF. The CDR3 nucleotides read TGCGCCAGCAGCTCGGGACAGGGCCATGGCTACACCTTC. The chain joins TRBV5-1 to TRBJ1-2, with TRBD1 identical over 9 bases. V gave up 3 bases and J gave up 6 bases; unmatched junction bases: 3. Per germline, CDR1 SGHRS and CDR2 YFSETQ. The CDR3 length is 13 residues.

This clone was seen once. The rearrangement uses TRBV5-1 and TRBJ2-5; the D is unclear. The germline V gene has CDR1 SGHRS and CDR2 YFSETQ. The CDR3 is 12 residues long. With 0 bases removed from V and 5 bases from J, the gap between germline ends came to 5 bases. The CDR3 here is CASSLALETQYF. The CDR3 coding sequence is TGCGCCAGCAGCTTGGCCTTGGAGACCCAGTACTTC.

The CDR3 is CASSVDLGGGSYEQYF. CDR3 DNA: TGTGCCAGCAGCGTTGACTTGGGGGGTGGGTCCTACGAGCAGTACTTC. The chain links TRBV9 to TRBJ2-7; perhaps TRBD2 as D (6 bases). V was clipped by 2 bases and J by 1 base, with 16 bases between them. CDR1 is SGDLS and CDR2 is YYNGEE in the germline V gene. This CDR3 comprises 16 residues.

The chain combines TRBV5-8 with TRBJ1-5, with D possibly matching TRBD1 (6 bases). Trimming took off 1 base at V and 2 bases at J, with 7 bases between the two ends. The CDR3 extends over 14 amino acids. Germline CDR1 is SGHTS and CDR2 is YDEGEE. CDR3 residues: CASSLYRGNQPQHF. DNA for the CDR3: TGTGCCAGCAGCTTGTACAGGGGCAATCAGCCCCAGCATTTT.

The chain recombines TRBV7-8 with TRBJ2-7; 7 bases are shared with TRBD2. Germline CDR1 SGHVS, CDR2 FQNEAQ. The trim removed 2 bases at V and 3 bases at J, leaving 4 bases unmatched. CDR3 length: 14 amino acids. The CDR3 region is CASSLSLADYEQYF. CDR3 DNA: TGTGCCAGCAGCTTAAGCCTAGCGGACTACGAGCAGTACTTC.

This CDR3 is CAISGGGDRIGNEQFF. The CDR3 DNA reads TGTGCCATCAGCGGCGGGGGGGACCGCATTGGCAATGAGCAGTTCTTC. The chain combines TRBV10-3 with TRBJ2-1; TRBD2 agrees at 9 bases. Unmatched junction bases numbered 12, after V lost 6 bases and J lost 6 bases. CDR3 length: 16 residues. Germline CDR1 ENHRY, CDR2 SYGVKD.

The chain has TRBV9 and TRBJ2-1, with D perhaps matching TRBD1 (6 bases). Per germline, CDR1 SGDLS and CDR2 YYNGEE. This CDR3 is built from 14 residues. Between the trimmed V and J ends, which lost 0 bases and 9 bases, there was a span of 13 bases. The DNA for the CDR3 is TGTGCCAGCAGCGTAGGTTGGGGGCCAAGTGAGCAGTTCTTC. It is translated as CASSVGWGPSEQFF.

In DNA, the CDR3 is TGTGCCAGCAGGCCGAGGATGGACTCGAGCGAGCAGTACTTC. It yields the protein CASRPRMDSSEQYF. This chain uses TRBV6-4 with TRBJ2-7; perhaps TRBD2 as D (5 bases). Germline-derived CDR1 and CDR2 are MRHNA and SNTAGT. The V gene lost 6 bases and the J gene lost 6 bases, with 18 bases spanning the gap. The CDR3 is 14 residues long.

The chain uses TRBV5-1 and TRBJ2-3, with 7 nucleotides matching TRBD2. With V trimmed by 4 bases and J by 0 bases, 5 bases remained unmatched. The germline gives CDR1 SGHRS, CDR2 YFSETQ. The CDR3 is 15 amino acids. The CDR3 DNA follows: TGCGCCAGCAGCCCGAGGGAGGGCAGCACAGATACGCAGTATTTT. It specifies CASSPREGSTDTQYF.

CDR3 coding DNA: TGCGCCAGCAGCCTCCGAACAGGGGGTAACACTGAAGCTTTCTTT. Residues: CASSLRTGGNTEAFF. The gene calls are TRBV4-1 and TRBJ1-1, with 8 bases aligning to TRBD1. CDR1 is MGHRA and CDR2 is YSYEKL in the germline V gene. This CDR3 spans 15 amino acids. The V segment lost 4 bases and the J segment 2 bases; nucleotides outside the gene matches: 6.

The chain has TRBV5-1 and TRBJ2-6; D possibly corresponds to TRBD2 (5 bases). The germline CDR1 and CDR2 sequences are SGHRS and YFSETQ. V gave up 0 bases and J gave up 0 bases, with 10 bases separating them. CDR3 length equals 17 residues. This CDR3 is CASSLEVSGSGANVLTF. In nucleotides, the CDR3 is TGCGCCAGCAGCTTGGAGGTGAGCGGCTCTGGGGCCAACGTCCTGACTTTC.

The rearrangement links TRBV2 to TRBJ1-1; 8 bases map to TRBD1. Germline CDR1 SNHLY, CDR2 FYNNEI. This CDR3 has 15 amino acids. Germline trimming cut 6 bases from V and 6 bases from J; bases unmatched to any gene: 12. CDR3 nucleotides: TGTGCCAGCAGCCGGACAGGGCTAAGTGGCGCTGAAGCTTTCTTT. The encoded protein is CASSRTGLSGAEAFF. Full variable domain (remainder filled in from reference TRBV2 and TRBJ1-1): EPEVTQTPSHQVTQMGQEVILRCVPISNHLYFYWYRQILGQKVEFLVSFYNNEISEKSEIFDDQFSVERPDGSNFTLKIRSTKLEDSAMYFCASSRTGLSGAEAFFGQGTRLTVV.

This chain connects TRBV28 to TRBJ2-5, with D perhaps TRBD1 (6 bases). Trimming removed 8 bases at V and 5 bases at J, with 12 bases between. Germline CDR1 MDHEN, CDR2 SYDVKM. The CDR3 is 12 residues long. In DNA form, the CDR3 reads TGTGCCAGCGGCAGGGGTCTGGAGACCCAGTACTTC. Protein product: CASGRGLETQYF.